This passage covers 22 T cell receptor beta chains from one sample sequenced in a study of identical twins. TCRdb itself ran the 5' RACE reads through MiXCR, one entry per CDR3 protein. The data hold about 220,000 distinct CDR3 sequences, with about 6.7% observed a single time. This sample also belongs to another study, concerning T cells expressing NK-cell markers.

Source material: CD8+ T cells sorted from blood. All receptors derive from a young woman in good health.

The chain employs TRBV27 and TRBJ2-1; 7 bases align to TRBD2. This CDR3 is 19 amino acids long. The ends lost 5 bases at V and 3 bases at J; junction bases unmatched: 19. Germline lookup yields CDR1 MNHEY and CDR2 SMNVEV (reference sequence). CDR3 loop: CASSPIYLMGGVGYNEQFF. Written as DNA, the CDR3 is TGTGCCAGCAGTCCAATATATCTCATGGGGGGGGTGGGCTACAATGAGCAGTTCTTC.

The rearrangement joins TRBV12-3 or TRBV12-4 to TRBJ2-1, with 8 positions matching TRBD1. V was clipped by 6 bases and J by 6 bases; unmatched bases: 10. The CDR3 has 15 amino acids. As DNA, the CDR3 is TGTGCCAGCAGCCCCGACAGGGGAAAAGGCAATGAGCAGTTCTTC. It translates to CASSPDRGKGNEQFF.

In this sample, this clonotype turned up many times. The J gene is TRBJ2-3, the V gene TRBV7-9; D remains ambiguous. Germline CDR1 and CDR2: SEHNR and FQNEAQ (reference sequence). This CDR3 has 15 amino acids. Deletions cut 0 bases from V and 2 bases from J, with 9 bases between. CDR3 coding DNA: TGTGCCAGCAGCTTAGCGGGCTCCCCCACAGATACGCAGTATTTT. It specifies CASSLAGSPTDTQYF.

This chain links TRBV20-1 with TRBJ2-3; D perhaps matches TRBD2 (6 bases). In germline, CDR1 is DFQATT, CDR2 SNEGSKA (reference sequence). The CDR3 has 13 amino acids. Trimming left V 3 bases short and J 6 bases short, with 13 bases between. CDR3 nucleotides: TGCAGTGCTAGGGACTACCTCGGGGATACGCAGTATTTT. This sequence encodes CSARDYLGDTQYF.

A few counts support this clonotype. This CDR3 is CASGSGILLGTGEQFF. CDR3 in DNA: TGTGCCAGCGGGAGCGGGATCTTGCTCGGGACAGGTGAGCAGTTCTTC. The gene calls are TRBV6-1 and TRBJ2-1; possible D gene TRBD1, 8 bases. CDR3 length: 16 residues. CDR1 and CDR2 from the germline V gene are MNHNS and SASEGT. V dropped 8 bases and J dropped 9 bases, with 26 bases sitting between them.

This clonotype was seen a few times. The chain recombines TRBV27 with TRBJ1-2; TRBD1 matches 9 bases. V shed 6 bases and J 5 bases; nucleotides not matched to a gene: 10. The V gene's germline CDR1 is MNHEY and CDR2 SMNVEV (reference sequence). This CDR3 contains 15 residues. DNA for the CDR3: TGTGCCAGCAGCTTCAATGCCGGGACAGGGTATGGCTACACCTTC. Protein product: CASSFNAGTGYGYTF.

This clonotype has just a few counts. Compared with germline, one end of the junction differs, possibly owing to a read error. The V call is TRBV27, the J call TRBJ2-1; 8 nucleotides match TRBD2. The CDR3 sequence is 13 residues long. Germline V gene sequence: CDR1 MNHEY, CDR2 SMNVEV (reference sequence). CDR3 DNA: TGTGCCAGCAGTTCCCCCGGGACTAGGGGGAGGCTCTTC. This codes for CASSSPGTRGRLF.

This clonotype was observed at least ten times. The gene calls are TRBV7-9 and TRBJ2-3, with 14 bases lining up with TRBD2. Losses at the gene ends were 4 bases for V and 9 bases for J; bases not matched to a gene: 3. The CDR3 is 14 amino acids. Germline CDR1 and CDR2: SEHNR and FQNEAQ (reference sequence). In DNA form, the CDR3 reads TGTGCCAGCAGCTCTGGGACTAGCGGGGGAACGCAGTATTTT. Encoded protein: CASSSGTSGGTQYF. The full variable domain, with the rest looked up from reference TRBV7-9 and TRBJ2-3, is DTGVSQNPRHKITKRGQNVTFRCDPISEHNRLYWYRQTLGQGPEFLTYFQNEAQLEKSRLLSDRFSAERPKGSFSTLEIQRTEQGDSAMYLCASSSGTSGGTQYFGPGTRLTVL.

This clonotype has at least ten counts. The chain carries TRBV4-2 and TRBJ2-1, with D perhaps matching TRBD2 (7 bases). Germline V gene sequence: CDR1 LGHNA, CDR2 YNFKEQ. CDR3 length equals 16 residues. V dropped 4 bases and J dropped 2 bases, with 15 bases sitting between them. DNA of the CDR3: TGTGCCAGCAGCCTAGGGGGGGGCCTGGCCTACAATGAGCAGTTCTTC. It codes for CASSLGGGLAYNEQFF.

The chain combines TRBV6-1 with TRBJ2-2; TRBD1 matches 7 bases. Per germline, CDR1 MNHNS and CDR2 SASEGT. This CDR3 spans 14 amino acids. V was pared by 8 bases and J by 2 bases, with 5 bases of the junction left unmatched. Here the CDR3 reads CASLGTENTGELFF. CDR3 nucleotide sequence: TGTGCCAGCCTAGGGACAGAAAACACCGGGGAGCTGTTTTTT.

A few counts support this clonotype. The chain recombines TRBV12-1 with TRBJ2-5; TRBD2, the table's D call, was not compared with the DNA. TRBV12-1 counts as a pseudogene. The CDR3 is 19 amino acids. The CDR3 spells CASSLGLCSGRILQETQYF. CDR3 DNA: TGTGCCAGCAGCTTGGGCCTATGTAGCGGGAGAATTCTTCAAGAGACCCAGTACTTC.

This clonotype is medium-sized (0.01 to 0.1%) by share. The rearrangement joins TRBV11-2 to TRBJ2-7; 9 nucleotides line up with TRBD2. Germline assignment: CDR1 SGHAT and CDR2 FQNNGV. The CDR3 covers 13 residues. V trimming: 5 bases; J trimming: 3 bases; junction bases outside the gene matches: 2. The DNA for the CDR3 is TGTGCCAGCAGCCTAGCGGGGCTCTACGAGCAGTACTTC. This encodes CASSLAGLYEQYF. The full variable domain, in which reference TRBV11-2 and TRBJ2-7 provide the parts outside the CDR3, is EAGVAQSPRYKIIEKRQSVAFWCNPISGHATLYWYQQILGQGPKLLIQFQNNGVVDDSQLPKDRFSAERLKGVDSTLKIQPAKLEDSAVYLCASSLAGLYEQYFGPGTRLTVT.

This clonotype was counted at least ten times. This CDR3 is CASSPGLAGYNEQFF. The CDR3 DNA reads as TGTGCCAGCAGCCCTGGACTAGCGGGGTACAATGAGCAGTTCTTC. This rearrangement joins TRBV12-3 or TRBV12-4 to TRBJ2-1; 12 positions match TRBD2. V shed 6 bases and J 4 bases; nucleotides not matched to a gene: 4. The CDR3 contains 15 residues.

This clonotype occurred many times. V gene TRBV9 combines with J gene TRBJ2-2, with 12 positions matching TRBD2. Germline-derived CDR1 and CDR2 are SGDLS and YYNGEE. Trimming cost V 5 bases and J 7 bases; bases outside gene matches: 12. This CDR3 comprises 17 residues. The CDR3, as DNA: TGTGCCAGCAGTCCCTACCTAGCGGGAGGGCCCAACGGGGAGCTGTTTTTT. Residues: CASSPYLAGGPNGELFF. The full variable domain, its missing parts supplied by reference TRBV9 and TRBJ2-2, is DSGVTQTPKHLITATGQRVTLRCSPRSGDLSVYWYQQSLDQGLQFLIQYYNGEERAKGNILERFSAQQFPDLHSELNLSSLELGDSALYFCASSPYLAGGPNGELFFGEGSRLTVL.

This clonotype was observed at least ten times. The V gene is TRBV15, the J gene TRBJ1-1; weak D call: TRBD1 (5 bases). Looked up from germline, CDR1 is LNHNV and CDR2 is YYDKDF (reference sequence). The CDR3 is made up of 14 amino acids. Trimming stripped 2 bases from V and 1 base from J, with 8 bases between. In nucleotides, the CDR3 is TGTGCCACCAGCAGATACGGGGGGAACACTGAAGCTTTCTTT. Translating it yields CATSRYGGNTEAFF.

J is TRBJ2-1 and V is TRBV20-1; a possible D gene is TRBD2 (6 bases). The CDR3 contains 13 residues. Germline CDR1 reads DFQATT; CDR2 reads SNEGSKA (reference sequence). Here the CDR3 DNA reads TGCTCCGCTGGGCGGGGCCCCTACAATGAGCAGTTCTTC. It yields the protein CSAGRGPYNEQFF.

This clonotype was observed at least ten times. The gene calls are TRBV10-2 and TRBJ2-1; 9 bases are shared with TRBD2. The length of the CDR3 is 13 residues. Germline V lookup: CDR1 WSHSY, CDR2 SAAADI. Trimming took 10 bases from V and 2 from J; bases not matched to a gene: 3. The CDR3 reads CAISSGTYNEQFF. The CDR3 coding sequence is TGCGCCATCTCTAGCGGGACCTACAATGAGCAGTTCTTC.

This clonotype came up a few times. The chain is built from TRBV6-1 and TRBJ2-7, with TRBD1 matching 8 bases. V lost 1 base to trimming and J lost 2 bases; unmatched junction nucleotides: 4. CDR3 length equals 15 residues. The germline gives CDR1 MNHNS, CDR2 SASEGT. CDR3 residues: CASSEGPGQAYEQYF. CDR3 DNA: TGTGCCAGCAGTGAAGGACCGGGACAGGCCTACGAGCAGTACTTC.

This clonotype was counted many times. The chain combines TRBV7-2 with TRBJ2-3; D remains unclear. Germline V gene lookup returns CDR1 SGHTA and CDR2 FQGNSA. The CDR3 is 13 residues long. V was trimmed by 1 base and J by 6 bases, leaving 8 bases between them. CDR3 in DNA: TGTGCCAGCAGCTTAGGTAGCATGGATACGCAGTATTTT. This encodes CASSLGSMDTQYF.

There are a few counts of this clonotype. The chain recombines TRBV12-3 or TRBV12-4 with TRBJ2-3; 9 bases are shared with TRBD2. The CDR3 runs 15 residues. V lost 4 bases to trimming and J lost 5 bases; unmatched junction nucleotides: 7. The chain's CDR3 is CASSYSSGIIDTQYF. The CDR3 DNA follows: TGTGCCAGCAGTTATTCTAGCGGGATAATAGATACGCAGTATTTT.

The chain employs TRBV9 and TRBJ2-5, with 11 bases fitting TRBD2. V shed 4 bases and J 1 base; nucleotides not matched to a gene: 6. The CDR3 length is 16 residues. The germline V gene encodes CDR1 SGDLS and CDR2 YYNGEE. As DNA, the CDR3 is TGTGCCAGCAGCATCGGACTAGCGGGCCTCCAAGAGACCCAGTACTTC. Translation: CASSIGLAGLQETQYF.

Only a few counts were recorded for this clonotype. CDR3 sequence reads: CSALTGQESQPQHF. In DNA form, the CDR3 reads TGCAGTGCTTTAACTGGACAGGAGAGTCAGCCCCAGCATTTT. V usage is TRBV20-1 and J usage is TRBJ1-5; TRBD1 matches 7 bases. CDR3 length equals 14 residues. The germline CDR1 and CDR2 sequences are DFQATT and SNEGSKA (reference sequence). V lost 5 bases and J lost 6; bases outside the gene matches: 10.